These 21 T cell receptor beta chains originate from one sample sequenced in a study of CD4+ T cells in melanoma. Repertoires were generated with immunoSEQ multiplex PCR, while TCRdb's copy carries only in-frame clones and drops some. The profile shows some 10,000 clones, over 55% of them singletons. Sequences were obtained from cells from a culture (not recorded whether cultured in vitro). These receptors all come from a human donor with melanoma.

The chain recombines TRBV5-1 with TRBJ2-3; no firm D call. The CDR3 length is 14 residues. V was clipped by 4 bases and J by 4 bases, with 13 bases between them. The germline gives CDR1 SGHRS, CDR2 YFSETQ. In nucleotides, the CDR3 is TGCGCCAGCAGCGACCCCGGTATGGCAGATACGCAGTATTTT. Its protein product is CASSDPGMADTQYF.

The genes are TRBV5-1 and TRBJ2-1, with 11 bases identical to TRBD2. The CDR3 length is 15 residues. V was clipped by 4 bases and J by 7 bases; unmatched bases: 7. The germline V gene encodes CDR1 SGHRS and CDR2 YFSETQ. CDR3 coding DNA: TGCGCCAGCAGCGCCCCTAGCGGGGGGAAGAATGAGCAGTTCTTC. Amino acids: CASSAPSGGKNEQFF.

There are a few counts of this clone. The gene calls are TRBV5-5 and TRBJ1-4, with D unresolved. Between the trimmed V and J ends, which lost 1 base and 8 bases, there was a span of 15 bases. The CDR3 runs 15 residues. Germline V gene sequence: CDR1 SGHKS, CDR2 YYEKEE (reference sequence). The DNA for the CDR3 is TGTGCCAGCAGCTTGAGTACGAGCGACGGAGAAAAACTGTTTTTT. Encoded protein: CASSLSTSDGEKLFF.

This clone has a single count. The DNA of the CDR3 is TGTGCCAGCAGCTTGGGGGTCGCTAGTTCGAATGAGCAGTTCTTC. Amino acid sequence: CASSLGVASSNEQFF. J is TRBJ2-1 and V is TRBV5-4, with no clear D. The CDR3 runs 15 residues. The V gene lost 0 bases and the J gene lost 7 bases, with 14 bases spanning the gap. From germline, CDR1 is SGHNT and CDR2 YYREEE (reference sequence).

The chain carries TRBV30 and TRBJ1-2; D not certain. The germline V gene encodes CDR1 GTSNPN and CDR2 SVGIG (reference sequence). Trimming left V 2 bases short and J 8 bases short, with 6 bases between. The CDR3 is 10 residues long. The CDR3 sequence: CAWSSQGYTF. CDR3 DNA sequence: TGTGCCTGGAGTTCTCAGGGCTACACCTTC. Complete variable domain (other parts from reference TRBV30 and TRBJ1-2): SQTIHQWPATLVQPVGSPLSLECTVEGTSNPNLYWYRQAAGRGLQLLFYSVGIGQISSEVPQNLSASRPQDRQFILSSKKLLLSDSGFYLCAWSSQGYTFGSGTRLTVV.

This chain links TRBV6-5 with TRBJ1-4, with 7 bases aligning to TRBD1. J gave up 5 bases and V 5 bases, and 5 bases lay outside the gene matches. The germline gives CDR1 MNHEY, CDR2 SVGAGI. CDR3 length: 14 residues. CDR3 in amino acids: CASSPTGDNEKLFF. The CDR3 coding sequence is TGTGCCAGCAGTCCTACAGGGGACAATGAAAAACTGTTTTTT.

The chain is built from TRBV4-2 and TRBJ2-4; TRBD2 might be the D (5 bases). Germline V CDR1 and CDR2: LGHNA, YNFKEQ. CDR3 length: 16 amino acids. Deletions cut 1 base from V and 0 bases from J, with 10 bases between. The CDR3 sequence is CASSQAAGLAKNIQYF. CDR3 sequence (DNA): TGTGCCAGCAGCCAAGCCGCGGGTTTAGCCAAAAACATTCAGTACTTC.

This chain joins TRBV7-8 and TRBJ2-2; D ambiguous. Trimming shortened V by 5 bases and J by 7 bases, and 20 bases separated the two germline ends. Germline assignment: CDR1 SGHVS and CDR2 FQNEAQ. The CDR3 totals 16 residues. The CDR3 coding sequence is TGTGCCAGCAGCCCCCAACCCAATCGGCTGGGCGGGGAGCTGTTTTTT. Translation: CASSPQPNRLGGELFF.

The CDR3 sequence is CASSLAQGSEAFF. Here the CDR3 DNA reads TGTGCCAGCAGCTTGGCACAGGGGTCTGAAGCTTTCTTT. The chain recombines TRBV5-4 with TRBJ1-1, with 7 bases identical to TRBD1. The CDR3 extends over 13 amino acids. Germline CDR1 SGHNT, CDR2 YYREEE (reference sequence). Germline trimming cut 0 bases from V and 6 bases from J; bases unmatched to any gene: 2.

This clone showed up just a few times. The chain uses TRBV10-2 and TRBJ2-2; 12 bases line up with TRBD2. V was pared by 3 bases and J by 8 bases, with 4 bases of the junction left unmatched. The V gene's germline CDR1 is WSHSY and CDR2 SAAADI. The CDR3 sequence is 15 residues long. This chain's CDR3 is CASSERGLAGGELFF. In DNA, the CDR3 is TGCGCCAGCAGTGAACGGGGACTAGCGGGTGGGGAGCTGTTTTTT.

This clone has just a few counts. The chain combines TRBV9 with TRBJ1-1; D is ambiguous. The CDR3 extends over 14 amino acids. V was cut by 3 bases and J by 6 bases, with 15 bases left in between. In germline, CDR1 is SGDLS, CDR2 YYNGEE. The CDR3 loop reads CASSALTGRAEAFF. CDR3 DNA sequence: TGTGCCAGCAGCGCCCTCACCGGGCGGGCTGAAGCTTTCTTT.

The chain has TRBV11-2 and TRBJ1-2, with 9 bases matching TRBD1. The length of the CDR3 is 17 residues. V was pared by 1 base and J by 4 bases, with 10 bases of the junction left unmatched. Per the germline V gene, CDR1 is SGHAT and CDR2 is FQNNGV. CDR3 region: CASSLGRGTGRTYGYTF. Here the CDR3 DNA reads TGTGCCAGCAGCTTAGGGCGGGGGACAGGGCGAACCTATGGCTACACCTTC.

The chain joins TRBV11-2 to TRBJ1-4; D gene uncertain. V was shortened by 5 bases and J by 6 bases, with 16 bases between the two germline ends. The CDR3 has 15 residues. Germline V gene lookup returns CDR1 SGHAT and CDR2 FQNNGV. The CDR3 here is CASSPGPGKHEKLFF. In DNA, the CDR3 is TGTGCCAGCAGCCCCGGACCGGGGAAACATGAAAAACTGTTTTTT.

This clone was seen more than once but under ten times. The V gene is TRBV4-1, the J gene TRBJ2-1, with 7 bases aligning to TRBD1. CDR3 length: 17 amino acids. With 3 bases clipped from V and 0 bases from J, the junction kept 8 bases outside the gene matches. Germline-derived CDR1 and CDR2 are MGHRA and YSYEKL. The CDR3 region has the DNA TGCGCCAGCAGCCACTACAGACAGGGCGACTCCTACAATGAGCAGTTCTTC. Translating gives CASSHYRQGDSYNEQFF.

This chain joins TRBV9 and TRBJ1-5, with 12 bases aligning to TRBD1. V lost 2 bases and J lost 5; bases outside the gene matches: 2. This CDR3 comprises 15 residues. CDR1 is SGDLS and CDR2 is YYNGEE in the germline V gene. The CDR3 sequence: CASSVGQGAYQPQHF. The CDR3 nucleotides are TGTGCCAGCAGCGTGGGACAGGGGGCATATCAGCCCCAGCATTTT.

The chain employs TRBV6-1 and TRBJ1-2; D gene ambiguous. CDR3 length: 15 residues. Germline CDR1 is MNHNS and CDR2 is SASEGT. V was cut by 3 bases and J by 5 bases, with 16 bases left in between. The CDR3 DNA follows: TGTGCCAGCAGTGACTCTTGGCGAGATCTATATGGCTACACCTTC. Translation: CASSDSWRDLYGYTF.

The rearrangement uses TRBV6-5 and TRBJ1-1; 10 positions agree with TRBD1. V shed 4 bases, J shed 3 bases, and the junction held 5 bases outside the gene matches. The germline V gene has CDR1 MNHEY and CDR2 SVGAGI. This CDR3 contains 15 residues. CDR3 sequence: CASSFLGQGDTEAFF. The CDR3 nucleotides are TGTGCCAGCAGTTTCCTCGGACAGGGGGACACTGAAGCTTTCTTT.

The J gene is TRBJ1-5, the V gene TRBV7-8; D may be TRBD1 (5 bases). The CDR3 has 17 residues. Germline V gene sequence: CDR1 SGHVS, CDR2 FQNEAQ. V gave up 2 bases and J gave up 6 bases, with 20 bases separating them. The DNA of the CDR3 is TGTGCCAGCAGCTTATCAGCGCGGGGGTTCTCAGGTCAGCCCCAGCATTTT. This encodes CASSLSARGFSGQPQHF.

This clone has a handful of counts. The chain combines TRBV11-2 with TRBJ1-2; D is perhaps TRBD1 (6 bases). CDR1 and CDR2 (germline): SGHAT, FQNNGV. Trimming left V 5 bases short and J 3 bases short, with 13 bases between. This CDR3 has 14 residues. The CDR3 nucleotides read TGTGCCAGCAGCCGACAGGACAGAGACTATGGCTACACCTTC. Protein: CASSRQDRDYGYTF.

The chain joins TRBV6-1 to TRBJ2-3, with D tentatively TRBD2 (5 bases). Trimming shortened V by 1 base and J by 1 base, and 9 bases separated the two germline ends. Germline assignment: CDR1 MNHNS and CDR2 SASEGT. CDR3 length: 15 amino acids. The CDR3 here is CASSEGGGRTDTQYF. CDR3 nucleotide sequence: TGTGCCAGCAGTGAAGGTGGAGGTCGCACAGATACGCAGTATTTT.

This chain links TRBV5-1 with TRBJ1-3, with TRBD1 matching over 8 bases. V dropped 6 bases and J dropped 6; count of bases not matched to a gene: 8. CDR1 is SGHRS and CDR2 is YFSETQ in the germline V gene. This CDR3 contains 14 residues. CDR3 amino acids: CASNPGTGTNTIYF. The CDR3 DNA follows: TGCGCCAGCAACCCCGGGACAGGAACAAACACCATATATTTT.